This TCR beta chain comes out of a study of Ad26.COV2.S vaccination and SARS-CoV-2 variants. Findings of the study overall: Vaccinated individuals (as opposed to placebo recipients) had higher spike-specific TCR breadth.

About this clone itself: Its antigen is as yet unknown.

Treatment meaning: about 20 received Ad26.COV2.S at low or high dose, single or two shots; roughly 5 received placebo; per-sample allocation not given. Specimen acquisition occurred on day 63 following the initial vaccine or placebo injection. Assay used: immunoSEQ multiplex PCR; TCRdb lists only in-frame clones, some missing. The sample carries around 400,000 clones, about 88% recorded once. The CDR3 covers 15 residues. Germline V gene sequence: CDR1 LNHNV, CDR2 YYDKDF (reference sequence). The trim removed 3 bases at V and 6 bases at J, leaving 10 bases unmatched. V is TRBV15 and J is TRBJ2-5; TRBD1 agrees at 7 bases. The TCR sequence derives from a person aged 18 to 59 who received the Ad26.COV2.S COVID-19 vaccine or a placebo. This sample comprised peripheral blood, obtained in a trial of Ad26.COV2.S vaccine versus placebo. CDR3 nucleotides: TGTGCCACCAGCAGGGTCGCCGACAGGGCGAAGACCCAGTACTTC. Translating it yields CATSRVADRAKTQYF.